Following are 8 T cell receptor beta chains from one sample sequenced in a study of T cells in localized non-small cell lung cancer. This table comes from immunoSEQ multiplex PCR, and its TCRdb copy is limited to in-frame clones, with some not included. The data show 65,000 to 95,000 clones, 80% seen once. The sample here was PBMCs, taken before any cancer treatment. These receptors were taken from a man between 40 and 69 years old with stage II squamous cell lung carcinoma.

The V and J genes are TRBV9 and TRBJ2-1, with D unresolved. The CDR3 has 11 amino acids. V lost 2 bases to trimming and J lost 9 bases, with 6 bases between them. Germline loops: CDR1 SGDLS, CDR2 YYNGEE. The CDR3 region has the DNA TGTGCCAGCAGCGTCCCAGGTGAGCAGTTCTTC. Translating it yields CASSVPGEQFF.

This chain uses TRBV7-6 with TRBJ2-5, with TRBD2 identical over 7 bases. There are 16 residues in the CDR3. Germline lookup yields CDR1 SGHVS and CDR2 FNYEAQ. The J segment lost 3 bases and the V segment lost 6 bases, leaving 13 bases of the junction unmatched. The CDR3 nucleotides are TGTGCCAGCAGTCTACCCAGACTAAGCGGGGAAGAGACCCAGTACTTC. Translation: CASSLPRLSGEETQYF.

The chain joins TRBV10-3 to TRBJ2-7; perhaps TRBD2 as D (5 bases). The CDR3 extends over 12 amino acids. Germline CDR1 and CDR2: ENHRY and SYGVKD. V was pared by 8 bases and J by 4 bases, with 12 bases between. CDR3 DNA sequence: TGTGCCATCGCGTACGAGGGATACGAGCAGTACTTC. It translates to CAIAYEGYEQYF.

The rearrangement links TRBV9 to TRBJ2-5, with TRBD2 matching over 7 bases. Germline values: CDR1 SGDLS, CDR2 YYNGEE. J was trimmed by 1 base and V by 7 bases; bases with no gene match: 7. This CDR3 has 14 residues. The CDR3 bases are TGTGCCAGCGCCCCGGGGGGTACCCAAGAGACCCAGTACTTC. Translation gives CASAPGGTQETQYF.

Remarks on this clone: A junction boundary mismatches the germline segment, possibly from a read error. The V and J genes are TRBV7-7 and TRBJ2-1; possible D gene TRBD1, 5 bases. The CDR3 sequence is 14 residues long. CDR1 and CDR2 (germline): SSHAT, FNYEAQ (reference sequence). This CDR3 is CASSFSGLGNEQFF. DNA of the CDR3: TGTGCTAGCAGCTTTTCAGGGCTCGGCAATGAGCAGTTCTTC.

The gene calls are TRBV19 and TRBJ2-1, with D perhaps being TRBD1 or TRBD2 (6 bases each). Trimming left V 6 bases short and J 6 bases short, with 24 bases between. Germline V gives CDR1 LNHDA, CDR2 SQIVND (reference sequence). The CDR3 loop spans 17 amino acids. Here the CDR3 reads CASSIGLGGSESNEQFF. The CDR3 nucleotides read TGTGCCAGTAGCATCGGGTTAGGGGGGAGCGAGTCCAATGAGCAGTTCTTC.

The genes are TRBV15 and TRBJ2-5; 10 bases align to TRBD2. Germline CDR1 reads LNHNV; CDR2 reads YYDKDF (reference sequence). The CDR3 is made up of 18 amino acids. Trimming at V came to 1 base and at J to 1 base, leaving 9 bases not matched to a gene. The CDR3 region has the DNA TGTGCCACCAGCAGAGGCCCCGCGGCTAGCGGGGGCCAAGAGACCCAGTACTTC. The encoded protein is CATSRGPAASGGQETQYF. The whole variable domain, remainder taken from reference TRBV15 and TRBJ2-5, is DAMVIQNPRYQVTQFGKPVTLSCSQTLNHNVMYWYQQKSSQAPKLLFHYYDKDFNNEADTPDNFQSRRPNTSFCFLDIRSPGLGDTAMYLCATSRGPAASGGQETQYFGPGTRLLVL.

In this sample, this clone turned up once. Written as DNA, the CDR3 is TGCGCCAGCAGCCAAGGCCCCCTCCAGCGGCAAGTCTCCTACGAGCAGTACTTC. The encoded protein is CASSQGPLQRQVSYEQYF. This sequence joins TRBV4-1 and TRBJ2-7, with a possible D match to TRBD2 (5 bases). V dropped 1 base and J dropped 0 bases, with 19 bases sitting between them. The CDR3 contains 18 residues. Germline-derived CDR1 and CDR2 are MGHRA and YSYEKL.